This T cell receptor beta chain was captured by sequencing in a study of response to subunit inactivated influenza vaccine. TCRdb analysed the RT-PCR reads with MiXCR anew, one entry per CDR3 protein. The sample gives about 570,000 distinct CDR3 sequences, about 11% of which show up once; around 10% is in the top ten. Trimming shortened V by 1 base and J by 3 bases, and 13 bases separated the two germline ends. This CDR3 is built from 14 residues. From germline, CDR1 is DFQATT and CDR2 SNEGSKA (reference sequence). The same sample was also studied in work on T cells expressing NK-cell markers. From that second work: TCR beta cDNA was generated via 5'RACE template switching incorporating UMIs. Several experiments confined sorting to alpha-beta TCR T cells with an anti-gamma-delta TCR antibody. In 6 or 7 donors, dominant NKG2C+ clonotypes were roughly 1.0-7.0% of CD8+ T cells. A few donors' CD3+CD56-NKG2C+ cells were dominated by the same clonotypes. HCMV specificity of the expanded NKG2C+ T cell clones stayed unclear.

The specimen was PBMCs from blood, collected on the day of vaccination. This clonotype was sampled from a man between 50 and 59 years old who received an inactivated influenza vaccine. The J gene is TRBJ2-7, the V gene TRBV20-1; the D gene could be TRBD1 or TRBD2 (5 bases each). The DNA of the CDR3 is TGCAGTGCTAGAGCCGAGGGGCCTATCTACGAGCAGTACTTC. Protein sequence: CSARAEGPIYEQYF.